This T cell receptor beta chain is from a study of cytomegalovirus exposure and HLA in healthy donors. Unmatched junction bases numbered 2, after V lost 0 bases and J lost 7 bases. The CDR3 totals 14 residues. CDR1 is MGHRA and CDR2 is YSYEKL in the germline V gene. The study's findings and limits: Earlier results showed most TCR beta V segments being productive about 87% or about 30% of the time. As a later analysis showed, several of the most significant clusters appeared to be linked to common viral pathogens. TCR beta sequences reportedly predicted most subjects' HLA-A and HLA-B alleles accurately.

This clone was observed a few times. Its antigen is still unknown. The study ran its PCR with 60 Vbeta and 13 Jbeta primers. TCRdb's copy holds only in-frame clones and misses some; the assay was immunoSEQ multiplex PCR. Of about 100,000 clones in the sample, roughly 80% were seen once. The sequencing input was PBMCs. The sequence was obtained from a man aged 50-59 years in good health and CMV-seropositive. The J gene is TRBJ2-2, the V gene TRBV4-1; 7 bases map to TRBD2. CDR3 sequence (DNA): TGCGCCAGCAGCCAAGATGGCGGGGGCGGGGAGCTGTTTTTT. The encoded protein is CASSQDGGGGELFF.